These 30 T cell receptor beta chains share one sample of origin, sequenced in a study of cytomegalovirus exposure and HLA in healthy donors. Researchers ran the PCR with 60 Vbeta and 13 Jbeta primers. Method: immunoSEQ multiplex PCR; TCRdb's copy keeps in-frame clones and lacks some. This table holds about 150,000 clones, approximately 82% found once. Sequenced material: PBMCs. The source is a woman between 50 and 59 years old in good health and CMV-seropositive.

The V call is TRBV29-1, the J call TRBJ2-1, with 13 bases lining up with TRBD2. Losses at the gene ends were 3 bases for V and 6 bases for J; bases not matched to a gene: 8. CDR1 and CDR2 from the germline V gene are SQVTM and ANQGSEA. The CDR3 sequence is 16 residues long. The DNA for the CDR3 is TGCAGCGTTGATAACCCACTAGCGGGGGGGTTCAATGAGCAGTTCTTC. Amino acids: CSVDNPLAGGFNEQFF.

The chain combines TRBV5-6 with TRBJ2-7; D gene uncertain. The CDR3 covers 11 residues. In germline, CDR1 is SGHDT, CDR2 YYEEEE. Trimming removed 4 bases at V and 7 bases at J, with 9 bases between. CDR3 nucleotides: TGTGCCAGCAGCAGAGGTTTTGAGCAGTACTTC. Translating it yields CASSRGFEQYF.

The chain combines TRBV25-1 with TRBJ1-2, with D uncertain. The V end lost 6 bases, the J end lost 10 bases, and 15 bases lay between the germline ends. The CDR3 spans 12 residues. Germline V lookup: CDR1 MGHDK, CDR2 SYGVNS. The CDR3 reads CASRGANEDYTF. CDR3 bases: TGTGCCAGCAGGGGAGCTAATGAGGACTACACCTTC.

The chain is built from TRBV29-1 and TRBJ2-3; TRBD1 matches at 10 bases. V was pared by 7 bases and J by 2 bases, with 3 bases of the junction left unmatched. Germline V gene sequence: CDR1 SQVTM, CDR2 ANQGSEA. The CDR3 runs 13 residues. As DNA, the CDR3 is TGCAGCGGCGGGACAGGGGACACAGATACGCAGTATTTT. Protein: CSGGTGDTDTQYF.

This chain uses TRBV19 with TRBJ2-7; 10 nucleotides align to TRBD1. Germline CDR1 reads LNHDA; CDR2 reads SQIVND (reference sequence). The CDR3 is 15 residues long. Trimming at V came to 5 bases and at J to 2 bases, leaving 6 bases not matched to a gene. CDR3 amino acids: CASSAGTGVAYEQYF. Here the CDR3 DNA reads TGTGCCAGTAGTGCCGGGACAGGGGTGGCCTACGAGCAGTACTTC.

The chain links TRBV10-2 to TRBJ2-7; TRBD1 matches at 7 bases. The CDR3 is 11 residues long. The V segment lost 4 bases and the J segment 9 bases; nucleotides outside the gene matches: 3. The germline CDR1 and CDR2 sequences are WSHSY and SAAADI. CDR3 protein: CASSGGQPQYF. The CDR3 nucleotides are TGCGCCAGCAGTGGGGGACAGCCGCAGTACTTC.

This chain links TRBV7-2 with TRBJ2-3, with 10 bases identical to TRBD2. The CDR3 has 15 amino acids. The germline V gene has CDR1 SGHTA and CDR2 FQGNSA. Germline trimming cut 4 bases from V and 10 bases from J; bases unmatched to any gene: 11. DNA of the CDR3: TGTGCCAGCAGCTCGGACACAGCGGGGGGGTGGGCGCAGTATTTT. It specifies CASSSDTAGGWAQYF.

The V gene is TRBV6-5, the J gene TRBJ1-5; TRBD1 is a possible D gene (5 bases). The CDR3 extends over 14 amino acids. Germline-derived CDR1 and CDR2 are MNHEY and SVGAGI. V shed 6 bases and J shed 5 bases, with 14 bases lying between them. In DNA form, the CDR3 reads TGTGCCAGCAGGAACTCCGGGGGTGATCAGCCCCAGCATTTT. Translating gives CASRNSGGDQPQHF.

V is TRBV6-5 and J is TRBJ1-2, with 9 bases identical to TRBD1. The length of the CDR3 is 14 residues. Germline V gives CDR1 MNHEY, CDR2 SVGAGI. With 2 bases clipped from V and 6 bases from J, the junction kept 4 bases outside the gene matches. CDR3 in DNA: TGTGCCAGCAGTTACGATGGGACAGGGAATGGCTACACCTTC. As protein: CASSYDGTGNGYTF.

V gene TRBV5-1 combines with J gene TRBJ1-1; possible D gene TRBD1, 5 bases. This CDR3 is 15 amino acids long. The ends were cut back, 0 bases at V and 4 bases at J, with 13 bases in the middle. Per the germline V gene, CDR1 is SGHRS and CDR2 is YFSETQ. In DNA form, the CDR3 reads TGCGCCAGCAGCTTGGTCGGCAGGGTGGCCACTGAAGCTTTCTTT. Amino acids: CASSLVGRVATEAFF.

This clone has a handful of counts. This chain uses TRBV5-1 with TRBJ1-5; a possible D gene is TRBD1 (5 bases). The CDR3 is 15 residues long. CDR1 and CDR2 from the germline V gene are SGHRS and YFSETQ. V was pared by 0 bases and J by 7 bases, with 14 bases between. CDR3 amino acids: CASSLVGGAGQPQHF. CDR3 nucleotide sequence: TGCGCCAGCAGCTTGGTCGGGGGAGCTGGCCAGCCCCAGCATTTT.

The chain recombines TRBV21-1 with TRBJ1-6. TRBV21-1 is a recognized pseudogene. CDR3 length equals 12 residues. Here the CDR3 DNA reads TGTGCCAGCAGGGAGGATAATTCACCCCTCCACTTT. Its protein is CASREDNSPLHF.

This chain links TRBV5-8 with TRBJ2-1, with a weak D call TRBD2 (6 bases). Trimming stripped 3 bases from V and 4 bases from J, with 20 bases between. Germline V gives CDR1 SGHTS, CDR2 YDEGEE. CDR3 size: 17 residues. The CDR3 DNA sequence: TGTGCCAGCAGCTCAAACCCACTAGCCTTGGTGTACAATGAGCAGTTCTTC. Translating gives CASSSNPLALVYNEQFF.

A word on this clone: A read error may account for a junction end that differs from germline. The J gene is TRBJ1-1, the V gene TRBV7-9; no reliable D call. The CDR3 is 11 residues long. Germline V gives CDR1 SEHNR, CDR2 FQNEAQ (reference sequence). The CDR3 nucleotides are TGTTCCAGCAGATCTTACACTGAAGCTTTCTTT. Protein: CSSRSYTEAFF.

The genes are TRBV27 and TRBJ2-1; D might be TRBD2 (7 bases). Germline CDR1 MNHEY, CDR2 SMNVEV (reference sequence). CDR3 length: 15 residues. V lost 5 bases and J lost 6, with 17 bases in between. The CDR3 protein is CASSPPSGGPNEQFF. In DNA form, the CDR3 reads TGTGCCAGCAGTCCCCCTTCCGGGGGGCCCAATGAGCAGTTCTTC.

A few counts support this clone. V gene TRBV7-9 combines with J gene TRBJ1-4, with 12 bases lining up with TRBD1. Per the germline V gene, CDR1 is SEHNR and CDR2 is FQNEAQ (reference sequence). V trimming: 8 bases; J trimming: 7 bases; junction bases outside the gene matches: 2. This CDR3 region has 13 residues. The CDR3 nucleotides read TGTGCCAGCCAGGGACAGGGGGCTGAAAAACTGTTTTTT. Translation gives CASQGQGAEKLFF.

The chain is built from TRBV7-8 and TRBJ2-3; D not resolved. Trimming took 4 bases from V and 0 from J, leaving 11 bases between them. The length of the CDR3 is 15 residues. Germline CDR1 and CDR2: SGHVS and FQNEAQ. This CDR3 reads CASSSDGASTDTQYF. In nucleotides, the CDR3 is TGTGCCAGCAGCTCCGACGGAGCTAGCACAGATACGCAGTATTTT.

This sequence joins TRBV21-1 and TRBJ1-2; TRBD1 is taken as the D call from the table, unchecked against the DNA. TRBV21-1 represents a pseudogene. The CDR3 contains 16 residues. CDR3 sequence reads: CASSKPGDREYYGYTF. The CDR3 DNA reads TGTGCCAGCAGCAAGCCAGGAGACAGGGAGTACTATGGCTACACCTTC.

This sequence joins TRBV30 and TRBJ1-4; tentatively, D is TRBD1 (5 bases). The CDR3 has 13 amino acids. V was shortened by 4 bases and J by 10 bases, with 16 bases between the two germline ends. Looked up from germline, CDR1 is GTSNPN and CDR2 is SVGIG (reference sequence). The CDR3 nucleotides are TGTGCCTGGACTTATGCAGGGTTGGGAAAACTGTTTTTT. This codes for CAWTYAGLGKLFF.

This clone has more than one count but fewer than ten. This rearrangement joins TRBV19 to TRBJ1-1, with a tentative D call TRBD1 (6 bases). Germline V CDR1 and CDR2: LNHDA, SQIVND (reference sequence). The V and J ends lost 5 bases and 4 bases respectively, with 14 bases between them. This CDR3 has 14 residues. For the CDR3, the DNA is TGTGCCAGTAGTTCGGGCAGGGGTGCCACTGAAGCTTTCTTT. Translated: CASSSGRGATEAFF.

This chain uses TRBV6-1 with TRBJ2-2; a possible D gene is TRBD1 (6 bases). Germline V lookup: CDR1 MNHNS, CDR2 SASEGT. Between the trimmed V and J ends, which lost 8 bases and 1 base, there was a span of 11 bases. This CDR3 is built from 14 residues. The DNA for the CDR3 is TGTGCCAGCTCACAGGGATGGAACACCGGGGAGCTGTTTTTT. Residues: CASSQGWNTGELFF.

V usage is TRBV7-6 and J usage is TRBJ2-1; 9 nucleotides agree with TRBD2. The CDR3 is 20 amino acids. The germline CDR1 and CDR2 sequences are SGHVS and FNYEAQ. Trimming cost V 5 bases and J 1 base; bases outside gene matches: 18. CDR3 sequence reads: CASSRGSGGSGMRSYNEQFF. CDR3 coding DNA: TGTGCCAGCAGCCGGGGAAGCGGGGGGTCAGGGATGAGGTCCTACAATGAGCAGTTCTTC. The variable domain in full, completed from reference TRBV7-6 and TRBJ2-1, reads GAGVSQSPRYKVTKRGQDVALRCDPISGHVSLYWYRQALGQGPEFLTYFNYEAQQDKSGLPNDRFSAERPEGSISTLTIQRTEQRDSAMYRCASSRGSGGSGMRSYNEQFFGPGTRLTVL.

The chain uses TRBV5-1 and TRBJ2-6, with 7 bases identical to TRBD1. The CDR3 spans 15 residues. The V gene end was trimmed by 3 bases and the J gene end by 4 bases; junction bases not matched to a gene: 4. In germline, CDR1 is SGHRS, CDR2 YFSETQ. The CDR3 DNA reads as TGCGCCAGCAGCTCGACAGGGTTGGGGGCCAACGTCCTGACTTTC. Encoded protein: CASSSTGLGANVLTF.

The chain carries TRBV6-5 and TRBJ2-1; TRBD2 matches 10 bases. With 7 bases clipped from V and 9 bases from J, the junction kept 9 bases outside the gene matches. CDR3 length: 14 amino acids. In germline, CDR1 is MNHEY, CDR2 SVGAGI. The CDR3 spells CASNILAGEGEQFF. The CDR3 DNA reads TGTGCCAGCAACATCCTAGCGGGGGAGGGTGAGCAGTTCTTC.

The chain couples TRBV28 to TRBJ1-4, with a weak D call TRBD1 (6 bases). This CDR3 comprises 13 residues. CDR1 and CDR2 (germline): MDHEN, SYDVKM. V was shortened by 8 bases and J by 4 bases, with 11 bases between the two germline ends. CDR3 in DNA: TGTGCCAGCTCGGGGGGCGGTAATGAAAAACTGTTTTTT. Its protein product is CASSGGGNEKLFF.

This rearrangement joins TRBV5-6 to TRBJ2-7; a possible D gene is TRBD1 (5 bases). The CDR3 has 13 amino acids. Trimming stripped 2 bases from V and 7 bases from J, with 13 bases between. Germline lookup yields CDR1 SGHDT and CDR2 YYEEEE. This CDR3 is CASSLTGLGEQYF. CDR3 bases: TGTGCCAGCAGCTTAACAGGTCTGGGGGAGCAGTACTTC.

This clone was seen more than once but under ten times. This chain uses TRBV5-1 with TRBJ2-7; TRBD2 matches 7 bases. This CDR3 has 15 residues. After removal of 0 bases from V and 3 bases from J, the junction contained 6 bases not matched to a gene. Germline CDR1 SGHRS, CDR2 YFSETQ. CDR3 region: CASSLGVGGIYEQYF. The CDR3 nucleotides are TGCGCCAGCAGCTTGGGAGTCGGGGGGATCTACGAGCAGTACTTC.

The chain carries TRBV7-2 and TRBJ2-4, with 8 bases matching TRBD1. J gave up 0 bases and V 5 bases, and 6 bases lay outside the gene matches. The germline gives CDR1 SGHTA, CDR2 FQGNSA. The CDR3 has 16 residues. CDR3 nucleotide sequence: TGTGCCAGCAGCCCCGGACAGGGATTAGCCAAAAACATTCAGTACTTC. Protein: CASSPGQGLAKNIQYF.

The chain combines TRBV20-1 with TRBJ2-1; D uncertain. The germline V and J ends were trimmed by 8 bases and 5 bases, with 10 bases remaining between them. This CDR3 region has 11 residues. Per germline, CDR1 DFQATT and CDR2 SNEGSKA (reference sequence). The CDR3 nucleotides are TGCAGTCCCGGGTCAAACAATGAGCAGTTCTTC. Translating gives CSPGSNNEQFF.

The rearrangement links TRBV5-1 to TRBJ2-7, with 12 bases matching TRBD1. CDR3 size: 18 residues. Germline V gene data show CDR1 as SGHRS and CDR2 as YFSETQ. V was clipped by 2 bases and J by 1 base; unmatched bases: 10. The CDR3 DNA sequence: TGCGCCAGCAGCTTAAAGGGACAGGGGGCCCCGTTTTCCTACGAGCAGTACTTC. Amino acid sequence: CASSLKGQGAPFSYEQYF.